This T cell receptor beta chain was profiled in a study of cytomegalovirus exposure and HLA in healthy donors. Primers: 60 Vbeta forward and 13 Jbeta reverse. Produced via immunoSEQ multiplex PCR; TCRdb's table is partial and in-frame only. The sample consists of 100,000 to 150,000 clones, roughly 74% of them appearing once. CDR3 length: 12 residues. V lost 10 bases, J lost 5 bases, and 12 bases lay in between. Germline lookup yields CDR1 WSHSY and CDR2 SAAADI. Concerning this clone: Its cognate antigen is unknown.

Study-wide results and caveats: HLA restriction was apparent for most CMV-associated TCR beta chains in a later analysis. Later work found that TCR association rates differed between HLA loci; DRB1 had the most and HLA-C the fewest.

The specimen sequenced was PBMCs. The clonotype originates from a woman in her 50s in good health and CMV-seropositive. This chain links TRBV10-2 with TRBJ2-1; the D gene is possibly TRBD1 (5 bases). CDR3 sequence: CATARANNEQFF. The DNA for the CDR3 is TGCGCCACCGCCAGGGCTAACAATGAGCAGTTCTTC.